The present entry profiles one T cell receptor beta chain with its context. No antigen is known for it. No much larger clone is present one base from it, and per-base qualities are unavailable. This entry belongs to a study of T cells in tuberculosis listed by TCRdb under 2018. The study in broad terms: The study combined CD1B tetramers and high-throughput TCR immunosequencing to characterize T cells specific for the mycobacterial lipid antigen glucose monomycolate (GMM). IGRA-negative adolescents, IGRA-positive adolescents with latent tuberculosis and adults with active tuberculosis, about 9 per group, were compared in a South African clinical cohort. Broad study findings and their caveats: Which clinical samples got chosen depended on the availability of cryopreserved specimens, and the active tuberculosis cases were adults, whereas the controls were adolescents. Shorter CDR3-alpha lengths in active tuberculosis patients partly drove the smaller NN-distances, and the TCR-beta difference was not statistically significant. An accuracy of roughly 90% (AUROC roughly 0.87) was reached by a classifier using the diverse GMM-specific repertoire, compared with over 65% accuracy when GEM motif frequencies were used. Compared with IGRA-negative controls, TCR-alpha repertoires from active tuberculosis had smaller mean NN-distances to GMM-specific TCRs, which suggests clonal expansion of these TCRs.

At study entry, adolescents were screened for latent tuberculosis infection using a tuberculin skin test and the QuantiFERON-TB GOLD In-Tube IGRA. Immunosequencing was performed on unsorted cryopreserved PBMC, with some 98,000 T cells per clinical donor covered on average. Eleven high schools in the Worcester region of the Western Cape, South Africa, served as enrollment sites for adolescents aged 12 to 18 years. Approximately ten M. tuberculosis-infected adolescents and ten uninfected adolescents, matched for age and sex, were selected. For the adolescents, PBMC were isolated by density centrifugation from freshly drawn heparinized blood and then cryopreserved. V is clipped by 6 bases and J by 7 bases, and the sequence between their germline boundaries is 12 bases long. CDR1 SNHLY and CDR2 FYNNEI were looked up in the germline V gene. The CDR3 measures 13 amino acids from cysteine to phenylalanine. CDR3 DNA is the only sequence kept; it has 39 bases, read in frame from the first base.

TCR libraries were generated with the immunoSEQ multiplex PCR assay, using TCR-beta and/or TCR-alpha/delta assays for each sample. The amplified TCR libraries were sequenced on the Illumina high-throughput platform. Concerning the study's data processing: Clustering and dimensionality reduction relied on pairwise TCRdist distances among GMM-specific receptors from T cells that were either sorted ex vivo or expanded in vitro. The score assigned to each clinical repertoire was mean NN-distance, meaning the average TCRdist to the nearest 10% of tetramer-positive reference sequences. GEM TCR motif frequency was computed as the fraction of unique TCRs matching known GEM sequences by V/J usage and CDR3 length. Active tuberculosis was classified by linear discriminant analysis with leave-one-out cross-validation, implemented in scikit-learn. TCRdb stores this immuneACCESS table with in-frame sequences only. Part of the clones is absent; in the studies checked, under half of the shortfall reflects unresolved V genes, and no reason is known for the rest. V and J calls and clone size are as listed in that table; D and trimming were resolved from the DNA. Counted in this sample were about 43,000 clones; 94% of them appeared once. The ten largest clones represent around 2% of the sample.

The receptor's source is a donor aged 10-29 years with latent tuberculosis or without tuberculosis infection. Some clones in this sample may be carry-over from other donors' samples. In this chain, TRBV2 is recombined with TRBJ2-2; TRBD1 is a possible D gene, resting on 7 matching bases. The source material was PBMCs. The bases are TGTGCCAGCAGGCGGGACAGTGGCGGGGAGCTGTTTTTT. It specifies CASRRDSGGELFF.